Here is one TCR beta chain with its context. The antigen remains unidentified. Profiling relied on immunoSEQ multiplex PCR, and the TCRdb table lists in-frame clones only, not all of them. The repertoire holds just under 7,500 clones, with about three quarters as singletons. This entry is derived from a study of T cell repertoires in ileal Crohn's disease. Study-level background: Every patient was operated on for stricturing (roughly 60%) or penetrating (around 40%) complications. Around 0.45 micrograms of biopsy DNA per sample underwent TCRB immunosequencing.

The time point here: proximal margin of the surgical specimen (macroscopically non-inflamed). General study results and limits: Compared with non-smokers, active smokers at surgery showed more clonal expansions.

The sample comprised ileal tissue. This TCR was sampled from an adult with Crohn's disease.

The CDR3 spells CASSSQIGNQPQHF. Written as DNA, the CDR3 is TGTGCCAGCAGCTCCCAGATTGGGAATCAGCCCCAGCATTTT. The chain recombines TRBV7-8 with TRBJ1-5; D is unresolved. The CDR3 sequence is 14 residues long. V was clipped by 4 bases and J by 4 bases, with 11 bases between them. Germline values: CDR1 SGHVS, CDR2 FQNEAQ. The whole variable domain, filled in from reference TRBV7-8 and TRBJ1-5, reads GAGVSQSPRYKVAKRGQDVALRCDPISGHVSLFWYQQALGQGPEFLTYFQNEAQLDKSGLPSDRFFAERPEGSVSTLKIQRTQQEDSAVYLCASSSQIGNQPQHFGDGTRLSIL.